This T cell receptor beta chain appears in the sequencing data of a study of blood T cells in healthy people across ages (dated by TCRdb to 2014 to 2015). Regarding the research as a whole: Template switching captured roughly one uniquely barcoded TCR beta cDNA molecule per two T cells in model experiments. Age-related changes in TCR beta repertoire diversity were measured in the study by deep sequencing normalized with unique cDNA molecular identifiers. The donors were divided into four age groups: young (average around 16 years), middle-aged (under 40), aged (approximately 62) and long-lived (approximately 74). Donors of different ages were randomly distributed across sequencing lanes to avoid experimental bias. Two additional independent replicas of 1 million unique cDNA reads from the same blood draw were analyzed for two donors (one aged 18 to 29 and one aged 80 or older).

The 39 donors, aged roughly 6 to 100 years, were systemically healthy Caucasian individuals from Russia. Each donor gave around 9.5 milliliters of peripheral blood, collected into EDTA-treated Vacutainer tubes. Ficoll-Paque density-gradient centrifugation was used to isolate PBMCs, with at least 6.5 million per sample. Total RNA was extracted from PBMCs with Trizol reagent, with at least 5.5 micrograms obtained per sample. For every donor, flow cytometry on a PBMC aliquot measured the percentage of naive CD45RAhigh/CD27high T cells. Summary of the overall study and its limitations: Since profiling was done on bulk unsorted PBMCs, naive and antigen-experienced compartments could not be conclusively compared. Observed TCR beta diversity per million T cells fell roughly linearly with age, and a significant reduction was already apparent by age about 36. A strong correlation was found between observed TCR beta diversity and the percentage of naive T cells measured by flow cytometry. The long-lived group showed more naive CD4+ T cells, fewer expanded clones and increased TCR diversity than the aged group, suggesting age selection. Estimates of total diversity based on one million sequenced T cells were regarded as lower bounds and as underestimates. Because donor CMV infection status was unknown, age-related changes in expanded clonotypes were potentially confounded.

Libraries were made using 5' RACE. The sequencing machine was an Illumina HiSeq 2500. A second PCR of about 6 to 11 cycles was run with a J-beta primer mix and a sample-barcoded 5' primer. A template-switch 5' adaptor carrying 12 random nucleotides introduced a unique molecular identifier onto each TCR beta cDNA molecule. At least 3 million CDR3-containing paired-end reads were obtained from each sample. First-strand cDNA synthesis was performed from all RNA using the Mint cDNA synthesis kit, with priming by a TRBC-specific oligonucleotide. All cDNA was treated with uracil-DNA glycosylase and then went through a first 18-cycle PCR with the universal primers M1SS and BC2_uni_R. In the source study's methods: Normalization of each sample was performed by random selection of 1 million high-quality reads, each carrying a distinct molecular identifier. Instead of being binned into consensus sequences, reads that shared molecular identifiers were thrown out. MiTCR, set to a Q25 quality threshold and the strictest error-elimination algorithm, was used for CDR3 identification, clonotype clustering and error correction. Lower-bound total TCR beta diversity was estimated with a nonparametric unseen species model using Euler transformation. Using fastp at Q25 and MiXCR, TCRdb reprocessed the public reads and kept productive beta chains. CDR3 protein duplicates are merged, each entry listing the most common genes and DNA. The V and J calls come from TCRdb's annotation, not from the publication. The sample has approximately 810,000 distinct CDR3 sequences on record, 35% to 40% of them singletons. The biggest ten clones account for 13% of the sample.

Comment on this clonotype: What this receptor recognizes is not known. No much larger clone exists at a distance of one base, and base qualities are not known.

V is reduced by 0 bases and J by 7 bases, leaving a spacing of 13 bases between them. The CDR3 spans 14 residues, from the cysteine through the phenylalanine. Left in the record is the CDR3 DNA by itself, 42 bases read in frame from the first base. CDR1 and CDR2 are read off the germline V gene (reference sequence) as GTSNPN and SVGIG. The sequenced sample was blood. The chain uses TRBV30 and TRBJ2-1; the D segment could be TRBD1, given 5 matching bases. The clonotype was recovered from a man in his late teens or twenties in good health. The bases read TGTGCCTGGAGTGTACAGGCAGGAAGGAATGAGCAGTTCTTC. Its product reads: CAWSVQAGRNEQFF.